A single sample is the source of the 13 T cell receptor beta chains below, sequenced in a study of blood T cell repertoires in COVID-19. Sequenced by immunoSEQ multiplex PCR; TCRdb stores in-frame clones only, minus some. The sample lists about 200,000 clones; about 82% were seen once. Sequencing input: peripheral blood. These receptors originate from a woman of 80 years or more with acute or convalescent COVID-19.

The chain is built from TRBV11-3 and TRBJ2-3, with D unresolved. Germline CDR1 and CDR2: SGHNT and YENEEA. This CDR3 contains 15 residues. V was pared by 5 bases and J by 3 bases, with 15 bases between. This CDR3 is CASSLGTSATDTQYF. The CDR3 DNA sequence: TGTGCCAGCAGCCTAGGCACAAGCGCTACAGATACGCAGTATTTT.

The V call is TRBV18, the J call TRBJ2-1, with D perhaps matching TRBD2 (6 bases). Germline V gives CDR1 KGHSH, CDR2 LQKENI. The V and J ends lost 2 bases and 7 bases respectively, with 9 bases between them. This CDR3 has 13 residues. The CDR3 loop reads CASSPGRTNEQFF. CDR3 in DNA: TGTGCCAGCTCACCAGGGAGGACGAATGAGCAGTTCTTC.

V usage is TRBV7-2 and J usage is TRBJ1-6; weak D call: TRBD1 (6 bases). This CDR3 is 17 amino acids long. V was clipped by 6 bases and J by 6 bases, with 21 bases between them. Per the germline V gene, CDR1 is SGHTA and CDR2 is FQGNSA. CDR3 DNA sequence: TGTGCCAGCAGACTGCGACAACAGGGCAATCGTAATTCACCCCTCCACTTT. It translates to CASRLRQQGNRNSPLHF.

The chain recombines TRBV29-1 with TRBJ1-4; 8 nucleotides agree with TRBD1. CDR3 length equals 18 residues. The germline V gene has CDR1 SQVTM and CDR2 ANQGSEA. V shed 3 bases and J 6 bases; nucleotides not matched to a gene: 18. Written as DNA, the CDR3 is TGCAGCGTTGACCATTTGGGGACAGGCGATGGGATGGATGAAAAACTGTTTTTT. It yields the protein CSVDHLGTGDGMDEKLFF.

In its sample, this clone was seen once. The V and J genes are TRBV6-2 or TRBV6-3 and TRBJ2-3; maybe TRBD2 (6 bases). Germline CDR1 reads MNHEY; CDR2 reads SVGEGT. This CDR3 contains 15 residues. V was trimmed by 6 bases and J by 8 bases, leaving 21 bases between them. CDR3 bases: TGTGCCAGCAGCCTGCCGGGACTGGAGAGAGGTACGCAGTATTTT. Translated, it gives CASSLPGLERGTQYF.

The chain joins TRBV7-8 to TRBJ1-5; no firm D call. The V gene's germline CDR1 is SGHVS and CDR2 FQNEAQ. The CDR3 is 16 residues long. V lost 0 bases to trimming and J lost 4 bases, with 13 bases between them. The CDR3 DNA reads as TGTGCCAGCAGCTTAGCGTACGCCAGATCTAATCAGCCCCAGCATTTT. Amino acid sequence: CASSLAYARSNQPQHF.

The rearrangement uses TRBV11-3 and TRBJ2-1; D might be TRBD2 (6 bases). CDR1 and CDR2 (germline): SGHNT, YENEEA. CDR3 length equals 16 residues. V dropped 4 bases and J dropped 9 bases, with 22 bases sitting between them. This CDR3 reads CASSYGPPGDAPEQFF. DNA for the CDR3: TGTGCCAGCAGCTATGGGCCGCCGGGGGATGCGCCTGAGCAGTTCTTC. Full variable domain (missing parts from reference TRBV11-3 and TRBJ2-1): EAGVVQSPRYKIIEKKQPVAFWCNPISGHNTLYWYLQNLGQGPELLIRYENEEAVDDSQLPKDRFSAERLKGVDSTLKIQPAELGDSAVYLCASSYGPPGDAPEQFFGPGTRLTVL.

The V call is TRBV4-1, the J call TRBJ1-2, with 7 positions matching TRBD1. J was trimmed by 3 bases and V by 4 bases; bases with no gene match: 8. Germline values: CDR1 MGHRA, CDR2 YSYEKL. This CDR3 contains 15 residues. DNA for the CDR3: TGCGCCAGCAGCCCTTCGACAGGGCAGGACTATGGCTACACCTTC. Translated, it gives CASSPSTGQDYGYTF.

This chain connects TRBV29-1 to TRBJ1-5; D is unresolved. V was trimmed by 5 bases and J by 4 bases, leaving 15 bases between them. The CDR3 totals 14 residues. The germline CDR1 and CDR2 sequences are SQVTM and ANQGSEA. The CDR3 region has the DNA TGCAGCGTTCGGGAGGGAGGGCAAAATCAGCCCCAGCATTTT. This sequence encodes CSVREGGQNQPQHF.

The chain joins TRBV6-6 to TRBJ1-4, with D maybe TRBD1 (6 bases). Trimming pared 5 bases from V and 5 bases from J, leaving 18 bases between. The CDR3 runs to 16 residues. The germline gives CDR1 MNHNY, CDR2 SVGAGI (reference sequence). CDR3 sequence: CASSRSTRGTNEKLFF. In nucleotides, the CDR3 is TGTGCCAGCAGTCGATCGACCAGGGGTACAAATGAAAAACTGTTTTTT.

This rearrangement joins TRBV5-5 to TRBJ2-5; 7 bases are a match to TRBD1. The ends lost 4 bases at V and 5 bases at J; junction bases unmatched: 8. From germline, CDR1 is SGHKS and CDR2 YYEKEE (reference sequence). CDR3 length equals 14 residues. The CDR3 nucleotides are TGTGCCAGCAGCCCCAGGGACAGCTCGGAGACCCAGTACTTC. This encodes CASSPRDSSETQYF.

The rearrangement links TRBV12-3 or TRBV12-4 to TRBJ1-5; 7 bases are a match to TRBD1. Unmatched junction bases numbered 6, after V lost 8 bases and J lost 5 bases. The CDR3 spans 13 residues. The CDR3 here is CASRNTGDQPQHF. DNA for the CDR3: TGTGCCAGCCGCAATACAGGGGATCAGCCCCAGCATTTT.

The chain links TRBV6-2 or TRBV6-3 to TRBJ2-5; 7 bases fit TRBD1. The CDR3 runs 14 residues. Germline V gene data show CDR1 as MNHEY and CDR2 as SVGEGT. J lost 4 bases, V lost 4 bases, and 6 bases had no gene match. The CDR3 loop is CASSSRQGIETQYF. In DNA form, the CDR3 reads TGTGCCAGCAGTTCCCGACAGGGAATAGAGACCCAGTACTTC.